Reported below is one T cell receptor beta chain. Its target is not known. The data derive from a study of cytomegalovirus exposure and HLA in healthy donors. General study points: Three CMV-associated chains proved CMV antigen-specific in vitro.

The PCR contained 60 Vbeta and 13 Jbeta primers. TCRdb's table, derived via immunoSEQ multiplex PCR, lists solely in-frame clones and lacks some. The sample has about 94,000 clones, over 65% seen once. The V gene end was trimmed by 4 bases and the J gene end by 3 bases; junction bases not matched to a gene: 18. The CDR3 covers 19 residues. Germline CDR1 and CDR2: SGHDT and YYEEEE. The specimen was PBMCs. V usage is TRBV5-6 and J usage is TRBJ2-7, with TRBD2 identical over 11 bases. This receptor was taken from a human donor in good health. CDR3 nucleotides: TGTGCCAGCAGCCCGCCCCGGTCGGTTAGCGGGAGGGCGAGCTACGAGCAGTACTTC. Amino acid sequence: CASSPPRSVSGRASYEQYF.